These 17 T cell receptor beta chains originate from one sample sequenced in a study of T cells in Graves' hyperthyroidism and ophthalmopathy. TCR beta CDR3 sequences were amplified from RNA transcripts. Carried out on the TCR CDR3, a first-round RT-PCR used the HTBI primer set. TCRdb re-called the multiplex PCR reads with MiXCR, one entry per CDR3 protein. Here the sample spans about 380,000 distinct CDR3 sequences, around 15% being singletons. The sample comprised blood. These receptors were obtained from a woman aged 25-40 years with Graves' ophthalmopathy.

This clonotype was seen at least ten times. The rearrangement links TRBV29-1 to TRBJ1-5, with a possible D match to TRBD1 (5 bases). The CDR3 extends over 17 amino acids. V lost 1 base and J lost 2, with 18 bases in between. Germline-derived CDR1 and CDR2 are SQVTM and ANQGSEA. The CDR3 here is CSVEVGGGAGGNQPQHF. As DNA, the CDR3 is TGCAGCGTTGAAGTCGGGGGGGGTGCGGGGGGCAATCAGCCCCAGCATTTT.

A remark on this clonotype: A much larger clone differs from this one at a single base, so this may be a read error. This chain joins TRBV28 and TRBJ1-4; D is possibly TRBD1 (6 bases). This CDR3 is 14 amino acids long. Deletions cut 10 bases from V and 0 bases from J, with 12 bases between. Looked up from germline, CDR1 is MDHEN and CDR2 is SYDVKM. For the CDR3, the DNA is TGTGCCAACACGCAGGGGCCAACTAATGAAAAACTGTTTTTT. The encoded protein is CANTQGPTNEKLFF.

This clonotype was detected only a few times. The chain joins TRBV7-9 to TRBJ1-4, with 9 bases aligning to TRBD1. In germline, CDR1 is SEHNR, CDR2 FQNEAQ (reference sequence). J was trimmed by 7 bases and V by 8 bases; bases with no gene match: 8. The CDR3 runs to 14 residues. The DNA for the CDR3 is TGTGCCAGCGGCCGGACAGGGGCGGGTGAAAAACTGTTTTTT. Encoded protein: CASGRTGAGEKLFF.

This clonotype has a count of ten or more. The V gene is TRBV12-3 or TRBV12-4, the J gene TRBJ2-3; 10 bases agree with TRBD2. This CDR3 has 16 amino acids. J lost 3 bases, V lost 8 bases, and 11 bases had no gene match. CDR3 sequence (DNA): TGTGCCAGCCTCGAGAGCGGGGGGGCCTCTACAGATACGCAGTATTTT. As protein: CASLESGGASTDTQYF.

The V gene is TRBV9, the J gene TRBJ1-1, with 8 bases that match TRBD1. Losses at the gene ends were 4 bases for V and 3 bases for J; bases not matched to a gene: 5. Germline V lookup: CDR1 SGDLS, CDR2 YYNGEE. The CDR3 is 14 residues long. In nucleotides, the CDR3 is TGTGCCAGCAGCTTCTCGGACAGGGACACTGAAGCTTTCTTT. This gives the protein CASSFSDRDTEAFF. Together with reference TRBV9 and TRBJ1-1, the CDR3 gives the full variable domain: DSGVTQTPKHLITATGQRVTLRCSPRSGDLSVYWYQQSLDQGLQFLIQYYNGEERAKGNILERFSAQQFPDLHSELNLSSLELGDSALYFCASSFSDRDTEAFFGQGTRLTVV.

The table lists this clonotype with many counts. This sequence joins TRBV18 and TRBJ1-2; D is perhaps TRBD1 (6 bases). Trimming removed 2 bases at V and 6 bases at J, with 13 bases between. Germline V gives CDR1 KGHSH, CDR2 LQKENI. The CDR3 sequence is 14 residues long. In nucleotides, the CDR3 is TGTGCCAGCTCACCAAAGGGCCAGGGGAATGGCTACACCTTC. Its protein product is CASSPKGQGNGYTF.

This clonotype was picked up many times. The V call is TRBV7-2, the J call TRBJ1-5; 9 bases align to TRBD1. Looked up from germline, CDR1 is SGHTA and CDR2 is FQGNSA. The CDR3 contains 14 residues. V shed 5 bases, J shed 7 bases, and the junction held 6 bases outside the gene matches. In nucleotides, the CDR3 is TGTGCCAGCAGCCCGGACAGGGGTGGGCAGCCCCAGCATTTT. The encoded protein is CASSPDRGGQPQHF.

This clonotype was observed at least ten times. V usage is TRBV2 and J usage is TRBJ1-5; no clear D gene. V was clipped by 7 bases and J by 0 bases, with 7 bases between them. Germline V gene data show CDR1 as SNHLY and CDR2 as FYNNEI. This CDR3 spans 13 amino acids. CDR3 loop: CASMADSNQPQHF. The CDR3 bases are TGTGCCAGCATGGCGGATAGCAATCAGCCCCAGCATTTT.

The table lists this clonotype with many counts. The rearrangement uses TRBV30 and TRBJ2-1; D is perhaps TRBD1 or TRBD2 (5 bases each). CDR3 length: 14 residues. From germline, CDR1 is GTSNPN and CDR2 SVGIG (reference sequence). Trimming took 3 bases from V and 3 from J, leaving 12 bases between them. Written as DNA, the CDR3 is TGTGCCTGGAGAGGGACCGACTTCTACAATGAGCAGTTCTTC. As protein: CAWRGTDFYNEQFF.

The table lists this clonotype with many counts. The chain uses TRBV18 and TRBJ1-1; D is perhaps TRBD1 (6 bases). Germline CDR1 is KGHSH and CDR2 is LQKENI. Between the trimmed V and J ends, which lost 4 bases and 3 bases, there was a span of 15 bases. The CDR3 contains 15 residues. CDR3 sequence: CASSQQGGSYTEAFF. For the CDR3, the DNA is TGTGCCAGCTCACAACAGGGAGGGTCGTACACTGAAGCTTTCTTT. Combining the CDR3 with reference TRBV18 and TRBJ1-1 gives the whole variable domain NAGVMQNPRHLVRRRGQEARLRCSPMKGHSHVYWYRQLPEEGLKFMVYLQKENIIDESGMPKERFSAEFPKEGPSILRIQQVVRGDSAAYFCASSQQGGSYTEAFFGQGTRLTVV.

This clonotype was detected ten times or more. V and J are TRBV18 and TRBJ1-3; D gene uncertain. Per the germline V gene, CDR1 is KGHSH and CDR2 is LQKENI. Trimming stripped 3 bases from V and 1 base from J, with 13 bases between. This CDR3 has 16 residues. The CDR3 loop reads CASSPNPAGSGNTIYF. For the CDR3, the DNA is TGTGCCAGCTCACCCAACCCGGCGGGGTCTGGAAACACCATATATTTT.

This clonotype was seen at least ten times. The chain uses TRBV5-6 and TRBJ1-1, with D tentatively TRBD1 (5 bases). Germline CDR1 and CDR2: SGHDT and YYEEEE. V dropped 6 bases and J dropped 0 bases, with 15 bases sitting between them. This CDR3 is 15 amino acids long. CDR3 in amino acids: CASIPPGRVNTEAFF. In nucleotides, the CDR3 is TGTGCCAGCATCCCCCCGGGCAGGGTGAACACTGAAGCTTTCTTT. The variable domain in full, completed from reference TRBV5-6 and TRBJ1-1, reads DAGVTQSPTHLIKTRGQQVTLRCSPKSGHDTVSWYQQALGQGPQFIFQYYEEEERQRGNFPDRFSGHQFPNYSSELNVNALLLGDSALYLCASIPPGRVNTEAFFGQGTRLTVV.

The table lists this clonotype with many counts. The V and J genes are TRBV5-6 and TRBJ2-1, with 8 bases aligning to TRBD2. Germline CDR1 reads SGHDT; CDR2 reads YYEEEE. The CDR3 length is 15 residues. V was clipped by 3 bases and J by 8 bases; unmatched bases: 10. The CDR3 sequence: CASSSTPRGAHEQFF. The CDR3 DNA sequence: TGTGCCAGCAGCTCGACCCCGCGGGGGGCACATGAGCAGTTCTTC.

The chain links TRBV4-2 to TRBJ2-2; 10 positions agree with TRBD1. Losses at the gene ends were 3 bases for V and 9 bases for J; bases not matched to a gene: 16. CDR1 is LGHNA, CDR2 YNFKEQ, per germline. The CDR3 length is 18 residues. The CDR3 sequence is CASSHPDRGLDHPRELFF. The CDR3 DNA follows: TGTGCCAGCAGCCACCCCGACAGGGGGCTTGACCACCCCCGGGAGCTGTTTTTT.

Remarks on this clonotype: One base away lies a much larger clone, so this may be a sequencing read error. The chain joins TRBV15 to TRBJ1-2; D unresolved. Germline CDR1 reads LNHNV; CDR2 reads YYDKDF (reference sequence). This CDR3 has 15 amino acids. The CDR3 here is CATTEAEGANHGYTF. The CDR3 DNA reads as TGTGCCACCACTGAGGCGGAGGGAGCTAACCATGGCTACACCTTC. The full variable domain, its missing parts supplied by reference TRBV15 and TRBJ1-2, is DAMVIQNPRYQVTQFGKPVTLSCSQTLNHNVMYWYQQKSSQAPKLLFHYYDKDFNNEADTPDNFQSRRPNTSFCFLDIRSPGLGDTAMYLCATTEAEGANHGYTFGSGTRLTVV.

This clonotype occurred many times. This chain connects TRBV2 to TRBJ2-5; the D call may be TRBD1 or TRBD2 (6 bases each). CDR3 length equals 10 residues. Germline-derived CDR1 and CDR2 are SNHLY and FYNNEI. The V end was cut by 11 bases, the J end by 5 bases, with 9 bases between. CDR3 loop: CAEGGETQYF. The CDR3 region has the DNA TGTGCCGAAGGGGGGGAGACCCAGTACTTC.

This clonotype has a handful of counts. This sequence joins TRBV29-1 and TRBJ2-7, with 9 bases aligning to TRBD1. Germline CDR1 is SQVTM and CDR2 is ANQGSEA. The CDR3 sequence is 19 residues long. Trimming at V came to 2 bases and at J to 3 bases, leaving 20 bases not matched to a gene. The chain's CDR3 is CSVESAMTYGGTGNYEQYF. The CDR3 bases are TGCAGCGTTGAATCCGCCATGACGTACGGGGGGACAGGGAACTACGAGCAGTACTTC.